The clone carrying this T cell receptor beta chain has ten or more counts. Execution of the assay was at deep level. Unsorted PBMC DNA sequencing spanned ten immunoSEQ deep assay plates. The method was immunoSEQ multiplex PCR; TCRdb's version includes in-frame clones alone and lacks a portion of them. Seen here are roughly 500,000 clones, around 73% observed once, and the top ten hold 12%. These data originate in a study of shared clonotypes between healthy human individuals. Genomic DNA came from about 90 million PBMCs in unsorted samples. CDR3 length equals 13 residues. Per germline, CDR1 SQVTM and CDR2 ANQGSEA. The J segment lost 7 bases and the V segment lost 5 bases, leaving 6 bases of the junction unmatched.

This rearrangement joins TRBV29-1 to TRBJ1-1; 11 nucleotides align to TRBD1. What was sequenced was PBMCs. This clonotype was obtained from a woman aged 40 to 55 in good health. Some clones in this sample may be carry-over from other donors' samples. The CDR3 region has the DNA TGCAGCGTTCCCGGGACAGGGGGGTTTGAAGCTTTCTTT. Amino acid sequence: CSVPGTGGFEAFF.